The 5 T cell receptor beta chains presented below share a single source sample, sequenced in a study of blood T cell repertoires in COVID-19. TCRdb's table, derived via immunoSEQ multiplex PCR, lists solely in-frame clones and lacks some. The table includes 200,000 to 250,000 clones, roughly 89% detected once. The sequenced sample was PBMCs or T cells enriched from blood (not recorded which). The receptors were sampled from a man between 25 and 39 years old who had been exposed to COVID-19.

The V gene is TRBV11-1, the J gene TRBJ2-7; TRBD2 is a possible D gene (7 bases). Germline CDR1 SGHAT, CDR2 FQDESV (reference sequence). Trimming took off 11 bases at V and 2 bases at J, with 13 bases between the two ends. The CDR3 length is 12 residues. The CDR3 DNA reads TGTGCCGGGGAGGGGGGAGCCTACGAGCAGTACTTC. Translated, it gives CAGEGGAYEQYF.

About this clone: Other DNA sequences in the same sample also yield this CDR3. The chain employs TRBV5-1 and TRBJ1-6; 9 nucleotides align to TRBD1. V was clipped by 5 bases and J by 7 bases; unmatched bases: 4. This CDR3 has 14 residues. Germline V gene data show CDR1 as SGHRS and CDR2 as YFSETQ. For the CDR3, the DNA is TGCGCCAGCAGTTCGGGACAGGGAAATTCACCCCTCCACTTT. Amino acids: CASSSGQGNSPLHF.

The chain is built from TRBV19 and TRBJ1-1, with 7 bases matching TRBD1. The length of the CDR3 is 14 residues. V lost 4 bases, J lost 10 bases, and 12 bases stayed unmatched. Germline-derived CDR1 and CDR2 are LNHDA and SQIVND (reference sequence). The CDR3 here is CASSKEDRSRGAFF. DNA of the CDR3: TGTGCCAGTAGTAAGGAGGACAGGTCAAGGGGAGCTTTCTTT. Full variable domain (remainder filled in from reference TRBV19 and TRBJ1-1): DGGITQSPKYLFRKEGQNVTLSCEQNLNHDAMYWYRQDPGQGLRLIYYSQIVNDFQKGDIAEGYSVSREKKESFPLTVTSAQKNPTAFYLCASSKEDRSRGAFFGQGTRLTVV.

The rearrangement links TRBV11-2 to TRBJ1-2; perhaps TRBD1 as D (6 bases). V lost 5 bases to trimming and J lost 4 bases, with 11 bases between them. CDR1 SGHAT and CDR2 FQNNGV come from the germline V gene. The CDR3 has 13 amino acids. The CDR3 nucleotides are TGTGCCAGCAGCCCCAGGGGCCTCTATGGCTACACCTTC. Translation gives CASSPRGLYGYTF.

V usage is TRBV27 and J usage is TRBJ1-3; D gene uncertain. The germline V and J ends were trimmed by 6 bases and 0 bases, with 27 bases remaining between them. CDR3 length equals 20 residues. Germline V lookup: CDR1 MNHEY, CDR2 SMNVEV (reference sequence). The CDR3 DNA reads as TGTGCCAGCAGCCCACTATCTGAGTACTCGGGGATCCACTCTGGAAACACCATATATTTT. Protein product: CASSPLSEYSGIHSGNTIYF.